These 18 T cell receptor beta chains were sequenced from one sample in a study of shared clonotypes between healthy human individuals (dated by TCRdb to 2018 to 2020). The library was built by means of the immunoSEQ multiplex PCR assay. In TCRdb, the immuneACCESS table is reduced to in-frame sequences with V and J assigned. These tables do not hold every clone; where another copy was compared, an unresolved V gene accounts for under half, and the others remain unexplained. The sample data list 1.6 million or so clones, and approximately 98.5% of these were observed just once. The ten largest clones capture 0.36% of the sample. The sequenced material came from naive CD4+ T cells sorted from blood. The cell subset or site label, as the study defines it: CD45RA+ positively selected. The receptors come from a man aged 30 to 45 in good health.

The chain joins TRBV6-5 to TRBJ2-2; D perhaps matches TRBD2 (6 bases). Germline V gives CDR1 MNHEY, CDR2 SVGAGI. This CDR3 is 14 amino acids long. V was clipped by 6 bases and J by 7 bases, with 15 bases between them. CDR3 coding DNA: TGTGCCAGCAGAACCTCGGGGGTGAACGGGGAGCTGTTTTTT. Amino acids: CASRTSGVNGELFF.

The chain combines TRBV28 with TRBJ1-4; D gene uncertain. There are 14 residues in the CDR3. V was shortened by 3 bases and J by 5 bases, with 10 bases between the two germline ends. Germline assignment: CDR1 MDHEN and CDR2 SYDVKM. The CDR3 DNA sequence: TGTGCCAGCAGTTTGTTAGATCCCAATGAAAAACTGTTTTTT. This codes for CASSLLDPNEKLFF.

This clone was recorded only once. V gene TRBV11-2 combines with J gene TRBJ2-5; a possible D gene is TRBD1 (6 bases). The V gene lost 7 bases and the J gene lost 5 bases, with 20 bases spanning the gap. CDR1 and CDR2 from the germline V gene are SGHAT and FQNNGV. The length of the CDR3 is 15 residues. Here the CDR3 reads CASTVGGAFGETQYF. The CDR3 DNA follows: TGTGCCAGCACGGTTGGGGGCGCGTTTGGGGAGACCCAGTACTTC. Full variable domain (outside the CDR3, taken from reference TRBV11-2 and TRBJ2-5): EAGVAQSPRYKIIEKRQSVAFWCNPISGHATLYWYQQILGQGPKLLIQFQNNGVVDDSQLPKDRFSAERLKGVDSTLKIQPAKLEDSAVYLCASTVGGAFGETQYFGPGTRLLVL.

The chain has TRBV29-1 and TRBJ1-1; 7 nucleotides agree with TRBD1. Unmatched junction bases numbered 6, after V lost 3 bases and J lost 5 bases. Germline values: CDR1 SQVTM, CDR2 ANQGSEA. CDR3 size: 13 residues. Here the CDR3 reads CSVEGQSGTEAFF. CDR3 bases: TGCAGCGTTGAGGGACAGTCGGGGACTGAAGCTTTCTTT.

The chain recombines TRBV29-1 with TRBJ2-5; possible D gene TRBD2, 5 bases. CDR1 is SQVTM, CDR2 ANQGSEA, per germline. This CDR3 contains 12 residues. The V end was cut by 3 bases, the J end by 5 bases, with 10 bases between. In nucleotides, the CDR3 is TGCAGCGTTGACGAGGGTGTGGAGACCCAGTACTTC. It specifies CSVDEGVETQYF.

Here the CDR3 reads CASSQGLGTSGPRLFF. The CDR3 region has the DNA TGTGCCAGCAGCCAAGGTTTAGGGACTAGCGGACCAAGATTGTTCTTC. The chain employs TRBV14 and TRBJ2-1, with TRBD2 matching over 11 bases. This CDR3 contains 16 residues. Germline CDR1 is SGHDN and CDR2 is FVKESK. The V gene end was trimmed by 1 base and the J gene end by 15 bases; junction bases not matched to a gene: 14. The full variable domain, completed using reference TRBV14 and TRBJ2-1, is EAGVTQFPSHSVIEKGQTVTLRCDPISGHDNLYWYRRVMGKEIKFLLHFVKESKQDESGMPNNRFLAERTGGTYSTLKVQPAELEDSGVYFCASSQGLGTSGPRLFFGPGTRLTVL.

This clone was picked up one time. The rearrangement links TRBV7-9 to TRBJ2-3; perhaps D is TRBD1 or TRBD2 (5 bases each). The germline CDR1 and CDR2 sequences are SEHNR and FQNEAQ (reference sequence). The CDR3 runs to 15 residues. V shed 2 bases and J shed 1 base, with 10 bases lying between them. CDR3 sequence (DNA): TGTGCCAGCAGCTTACTTGAGGGACGCACAGATACGCAGTATTTT. Translation: CASSLLEGRTDTQYF.

On this clone itself: In the same sample, other DNA sequences code for this CDR3. V gene TRBV18 combines with J gene TRBJ2-1; TRBD1 agrees at 7 bases. V gave up 6 bases and J gave up 7 bases; unmatched junction bases: 3. This CDR3 spans 12 amino acids. Per the germline V gene, CDR1 is KGHSH and CDR2 is LQKENI. The CDR3 protein is CASSPTGNEQFF. CDR3 nucleotide sequence: TGTGCCAGCTCGCCGACAGGGAATGAGCAGTTCTTC.

This clone was picked up one time. The chain carries TRBV27 and TRBJ1-1; 8 bases map to TRBD1. The CDR3 totals 15 residues. V was clipped by 5 bases and J by 3 bases; unmatched bases: 8. Germline CDR1 reads MNHEY; CDR2 reads SMNVEV (reference sequence). This CDR3 is CASSRQGWSDTEAFF. CDR3 DNA sequence: TGTGCCAGCAGTCGACAGGGGTGGTCCGACACTGAAGCTTTCTTT.

This clone is a singleton in its sample. The J gene is TRBJ2-7, the V gene TRBV25-1; TRBD1 or TRBD2 may be the D gene (6 bases each). In germline, CDR1 is MGHDK, CDR2 SYGVNS. The CDR3 sequence is 14 residues long. Deletions cut 5 bases from V and 2 bases from J, with 13 bases between. The DNA for the CDR3 is TGTGCCAGCAGTACCCCTGGGGGGCCCTACGAGCAGTACTTC. As protein: CASSTPGGPYEQYF.

This chain joins TRBV25-1 and TRBJ1-1; weak D call: TRBD1 (6 bases). This CDR3 contains 14 residues. V shed 6 bases and J shed 6 bases, with 17 bases lying between them. Germline values: CDR1 MGHDK, CDR2 SYGVNS. The CDR3 here is CASRGWGGRPEAFF. Written as DNA, the CDR3 is TGTGCCAGCAGAGGCTGGGGGGGGCGACCTGAAGCTTTCTTT.

The chain carries TRBV5-5 and TRBJ1-5; the D gene is possibly TRBD1 (5 bases). Trimming removed 4 bases at V and 3 bases at J, with 17 bases between. The V gene's germline CDR1 is SGHKS and CDR2 YYEKEE (reference sequence). This CDR3 comprises 16 residues. Here the CDR3 DNA reads TGTGCCAGCAGCGTACACCGGGACGGACCCAATCAGCCCCAGCATTTT. It is translated as CASSVHRDGPNQPQHF.

CDR3 sequence reads: CASRSRGLEAFF. DNA of the CDR3: TGTGCCAGCAGGTCACGGGGCCTTGAAGCTTTCTTT. V and J are TRBV7-9 and TRBJ1-1, with a weak D call TRBD1 (5 bases). Trimming took 6 bases from V and 7 from J, leaving 12 bases between them. This CDR3 has 12 amino acids. Germline lookup yields CDR1 SEHNR and CDR2 FQNEAQ (reference sequence).

The chain recombines TRBV10-3 with TRBJ2-7, with a possible D match to TRBD2 (5 bases). The CDR3 covers 17 residues. Trimming took 4 bases from V and 4 from J, leaving 23 bases between them. The V gene's germline CDR1 is ENHRY and CDR2 SYGVKD. In nucleotides, the CDR3 is TGTGCCATCAGTGGTGAGGGTGCACCCCTCACCATTTACGAGCAGTACTTC. As protein: CAISGEGAPLTIYEQYF.

This clone was detected only once. This chain uses TRBV5-5 with TRBJ2-7; no firm D call. V lost 2 bases to trimming and J lost 1 base, with 10 bases between them. Germline CDR1 is SGHKS and CDR2 is YYEKEE (reference sequence). CDR3 length equals 14 residues. CDR3 in DNA: TGTGCCAGCAGCTTCAGAGATCCTTCCTACGAGCAGTACTTC. Its translation: CASSFRDPSYEQYF.

The genes are TRBV14 and TRBJ2-7; D may be TRBD2 (5 bases). Trimming left V 4 bases short and J 1 base short, with 11 bases between. Germline V gene sequence: CDR1 SGHDN, CDR2 FVKESK. The CDR3 is made up of 14 amino acids. CDR3 DNA sequence: TGTGCCAGCAGCCCATGGACGGGGTCCTACGAGCAGTACTTC. Translated, it gives CASSPWTGSYEQYF. The full variable domain, in which reference TRBV14 and TRBJ2-7 provide the parts outside the CDR3, is EAGVTQFPSHSVIEKGQTVTLRCDPISGHDNLYWYRRVMGKEIKFLLHFVKESKQDESGMPNNRFLAERTGGTYSTLKVQPAELEDSGVYFCASSPWTGSYEQYFGPGTRLTVT.

This sequence joins TRBV5-1 and TRBJ1-1, with D hard to call. Per the germline V gene, CDR1 is SGHRS and CDR2 is YFSETQ. CDR3 length: 12 amino acids. V lost 3 bases and J lost 1, with 4 bases in between. This CDR3 is CASSSRNTEAFF. The CDR3 DNA sequence: TGCGCCAGCAGCTCCAGGAACACTGAAGCTTTCTTT.

The V gene is TRBV6-1, the J gene TRBJ2-2; 7 bases map to TRBD1. V lost 7 bases to trimming and J lost 4 bases; unmatched junction nucleotides: 6. The CDR3 sequence is 14 residues long. Germline loops: CDR1 MNHNS, CDR2 SASEGT. CDR3 DNA: TGTGCCAGCACCGGGACAGCCTTCACCGGGGAGCTGTTTTTT. Amino acids: CASTGTAFTGELFF.